This passage covers 25 T cell receptor beta chains from one sample sequenced in a study of cytomegalovirus exposure and HLA in healthy donors. The PCR made use of 60 Vbeta and 13 Jbeta primers. Libraries were prepared by immunoSEQ multiplex PCR; TCRdb keeps only in-frame clonotypes and omits some of them. Seen here are about 150,000 clones, 79% observed once, and the top ten hold 3.5%. The sequencing sample was made of PBMCs. The source of these receptors is a human donor in good health.

The chain couples TRBV7-2 to TRBJ2-3, with D possibly being TRBD1 (6 bases). The V end was cut by 8 bases, the J end by 3 bases, with 15 bases between. CDR1 and CDR2 (germline): SGHTA, FQGNSA. The CDR3 has 14 amino acids. Here the CDR3 reads CASRRDIRTDTQYF. CDR3 sequence (DNA): TGTGCCAGCCGCCGGGACATCCGAACAGATACGCAGTATTTT. Combining the CDR3 with reference TRBV7-2 and TRBJ2-3 gives the whole variable domain GAGVSQSPSNKVTEKGKDVELRCDPISGHTALYWYRQSLGQGLEFLIYFQGNSAPDKSGLPSDRFSAERTGGSVSTLTIQRTQQEDSAVYLCASRRDIRTDTQYFGPGTRLTVL.

This clone was detected a few times. The chain has TRBV30 and TRBJ1-2, with D possibly being TRBD1 (5 bases). Per the germline V gene, CDR1 is GTSNPN and CDR2 is SVGIG (reference sequence). V lost 7 bases and J 7 bases, leaving 13 bases between the germline ends. The CDR3 contains 11 residues. The CDR3 sequence is CAFGGMGGYTF. DNA for the CDR3: TGTGCCTTCGGGGGGATGGGTGGCTACACCTTC.

J is TRBJ2-1 and V is TRBV4-3; perhaps TRBD1 as D (5 bases). Trimming stripped 0 bases from V and 6 bases from J, with 15 bases between. The germline V gene has CDR1 LGHNA and CDR2 YSLEER. This CDR3 is built from 16 residues. Written as DNA, the CDR3 is TGCGCCAGCAGCCAAGATACCCAGGGATGGATCAATGAGCAGTTCTTC. It specifies CASSQDTQGWINEQFF.

The rearrangement joins TRBV28 to TRBJ2-7; D remains ambiguous. CDR1 is MDHEN, CDR2 SYDVKM, per germline. V dropped 3 bases and J dropped 5 bases, with 8 bases sitting between them. The CDR3 length is 12 residues. CDR3 DNA sequence: TGTGCCAGCAGTTTTAGCCCCGACGAGCAGTACTTC. Translating gives CASSFSPDEQYF.

The rearrangement uses TRBV28 and TRBJ2-1; 8 bases are a match to TRBD2. CDR1 MDHEN and CDR2 SYDVKM come from the germline V gene. There are 16 residues in the CDR3. The J segment lost 7 bases and the V segment lost 5 bases, leaving 13 bases of the junction unmatched. CDR3 sequence (DNA): TGTGCCAGCAGTCAAGAACCCCTGCCTAGCGGGAATGAGCAGTTCTTC. It yields the protein CASSQEPLPSGNEQFF.

A few counts support this clone. This chain joins TRBV9 and TRBJ2-3; D unresolved. V was shortened by 3 bases and J by 0 bases, with 8 bases between the two germline ends. Germline assignment: CDR1 SGDLS and CDR2 YYNGEE. The CDR3 has 14 amino acids. CDR3 sequence: CASSALQSTDTQYF. The CDR3 DNA follows: TGTGCCAGCAGCGCCCTCCAGAGCACAGATACGCAGTATTTT.

This sequence joins TRBV5-1 and TRBJ1-1; D possibly corresponds to TRBD1 (6 bases). The V gene lost 3 bases and the J gene lost 1 base, with 10 bases spanning the gap. Germline V gives CDR1 SGHRS, CDR2 YFSETQ. CDR3 size: 14 residues. DNA for the CDR3: TGCGCCAGCAGCTACGGACAGACGAACACTGAAGCTTTCTTT. This sequence encodes CASSYGQTNTEAFF. The full variable domain, completed using reference TRBV5-1 and TRBJ1-1, is KAGVTQTPRYLIKTRGQQVTLSCSPISGHRSVSWYQQTPGQGLQFLFEYFSETQRNKGNFPGRFSGRQFSNSRSEMNVSTLELGDSALYLCASSYGQTNTEAFFGQGTRLTVV.

The gene calls are TRBV7-2 and TRBJ1-3; 8 bases line up with TRBD1. V lost 5 bases, J lost 2 bases, and 11 bases stayed unmatched. The CDR3 runs 17 residues. Germline V CDR1 and CDR2: SGHTA, FQGNSA. CDR3: CASSPRTGIRTGNTIYF. The DNA for the CDR3 is TGTGCCAGCAGCCCTAGGACAGGGATTAGAACTGGAAACACCATATATTTT.

The chain combines TRBV7-3 with TRBJ1-1; D remains ambiguous. The V gene lost 2 bases and the J gene lost 0 bases, with 7 bases spanning the gap. This CDR3 has 14 residues. CDR1 and CDR2 (germline): SGHTA, FQGTGA. The CDR3 sequence is CASSLARMNTEAFF. The CDR3, as DNA: TGTGCCAGCAGCTTAGCCAGGATGAACACTGAAGCTTTCTTT.

This clone was recorded a few times. The V and J genes are TRBV25-1 and TRBJ2-1; 8 bases agree with TRBD2. This CDR3 spans 14 amino acids. V shed 6 bases, J shed 7 bases, and the junction held 8 bases outside the gene matches. The V gene's germline CDR1 is MGHDK and CDR2 SYGVNS. The CDR3 nucleotides read TGTGCCAGCAGACCAGCGGGAGAGGTGAATGAGCAGTTCTTC. Its protein product is CASRPAGEVNEQFF.

Only one count was recorded for this clone. This chain joins TRBV10-1 and TRBJ1-1; 9 bases are a match to TRBD1. Looked up from germline, CDR1 is WNHNN and CDR2 is SYGVQD (reference sequence). J gave up 4 bases and V 4 bases, and 1 base lay outside the gene matches. CDR3 size: 13 residues. The CDR3 bases are TGCGCCAGCAGTGGGACAGGGGCCACTGAAGCTTTCTTT. Protein product: CASSGTGATEAFF.

The chain recombines TRBV7-9 with TRBJ2-7; 9 nucleotides match TRBD2. Germline CDR1 reads SEHNR; CDR2 reads FQNEAQ (reference sequence). Unmatched junction bases numbered 9, after V lost 6 bases and J lost 3 bases. The CDR3 is made up of 15 amino acids. Here the CDR3 DNA reads TGTGCCAGCAGTGGAAGCGGGGGGCCACTCTACGAGCAGTACTTC. The encoded protein is CASSGSGGPLYEQYF.

The chain joins TRBV5-4 to TRBJ1-1, with 7 bases matching TRBD1. There are 16 residues in the CDR3. The V and J ends lost 5 bases and 0 bases, in that order; junction bases with no gene match: 10. Germline V gives CDR1 SGHNT, CDR2 YYREEE (reference sequence). CDR3 nucleotides: TGTGCCAGCAGTCGCGGGGACAGCGAATTGAACACTGAAGCTTTCTTT. Its protein product is CASSRGDSELNTEAFF.

This clone was observed a single time. The CDR3 here is CASSPSRQETNYGYTF. CDR3 nucleotide sequence: TGTGCCAGCAGCCCGTCACGACAGGAAACTAACTATGGCTACACCTTC. V usage is TRBV7-8 and J usage is TRBJ1-2, with D possibly TRBD1 on 6 matching bases. The CDR3 totals 16 residues. Germline V gives CDR1 SGHVS, CDR2 FQNEAQ. Between the trimmed V and J ends, which lost 5 bases and 0 bases, there was a span of 16 bases.

V and J are TRBV6-5 and TRBJ1-1, with D tentatively TRBD1 (6 bases). Trimming shortened V by 2 bases and J by 2 bases, and 15 bases separated the two germline ends. The CDR3 has 16 amino acids. Germline lookup yields CDR1 MNHEY and CDR2 SVGAGI. The CDR3 DNA reads TGTGCCAGCAGTTACCTAGAGGTCAGGGGAAACACTGAAGCTTTCTTT. Translation: CASSYLEVRGNTEAFF.

The chain couples TRBV2 to TRBJ1-1, with 12 bases matching TRBD1. The CDR3 totals 14 residues. Germline trimming cut 4 bases from V and 11 bases from J; bases unmatched to any gene: 8. Germline assignment: CDR1 SNHLY and CDR2 FYNNEI. The CDR3 coding sequence is TGTGCCAGCAGTGCCAGCCGGGACAGGGGGCATGCTTTCTTT. This translates into CASSASRDRGHAFF.

The chain employs TRBV5-1 and TRBJ1-3; D unresolved. The germline V gene has CDR1 SGHRS and CDR2 YFSETQ. Trimming removed 0 bases from V and 2 bases from J, with 6 bases in between. This CDR3 comprises 14 residues. The CDR3 DNA follows: TGCGCCAGCAGCTTGGGGGGAGCTGGAAACACCATATATTTT. As protein: CASSLGGAGNTIYF.

This clone was counted a single time. The chain joins TRBV27 to TRBJ2-1, with 7 bases matching TRBD2. CDR1 and CDR2 from the germline V gene are MNHEY and SMNVEV (reference sequence). The CDR3 length is 13 residues. V shed 3 bases, J shed 10 bases, and the junction held 6 bases outside the gene matches. The DNA of the CDR3 is TGTGCCAGCAGTTTTTCAAGGGGAGGGGAGCAGTTCTTC. Its protein product is CASSFSRGGEQFF.

As for this clone: The junction and the germline gene differ at one end; a read error may be behind it. This chain links TRBV11-2 with TRBJ2-3; 9 positions agree with TRBD2. The CDR3 totals 15 residues. The germline CDR1 and CDR2 sequences are SGHAT and FQNNGV. CDR3: CASSLAGAATDTQYF. In nucleotides, the CDR3 is TGTGCCAGCAGTTTAGCGGGAGCCGCCACAGATACGCAGTATTTT.

The gene calls are TRBV6-1 and TRBJ2-1; TRBD1 matches 10 bases. The CDR3 is 14 residues long. V dropped 4 bases and J dropped 6; count of bases not matched to a gene: 3. Germline CDR1 is MNHNS and CDR2 is SASEGT. In DNA, the CDR3 is TGTGCCAGCAGTGCCCGGACAGGGGGCAATGAGCAGTTCTTC. It yields the protein CASSARTGGNEQFF.

The chain couples TRBV27 to TRBJ2-7; D call uncertain. Germline CDR1 MNHEY, CDR2 SMNVEV (reference sequence). The V and J ends lost 6 bases and 4 bases respectively, with 19 bases between them. The CDR3 is 15 amino acids. The CDR3 is CASSLTAAKLYEQYF. DNA for the CDR3: TGTGCCAGCAGCCTCACTGCGGCCAAATTATACGAGCAGTACTTC.

This chain links TRBV5-4 with TRBJ2-1; TRBD2 agrees at 11 bases. CDR1 is SGHNT and CDR2 is YYREEE in the germline V gene (reference sequence). V lost 5 bases and J lost 10; bases outside the gene matches: 11. This CDR3 region has 15 residues. The CDR3 DNA follows: TGTGCCAGCAGAATAGCGGGGGGGCACGGGTCGGAGCAGTTCTTC. Protein sequence: CASRIAGGHGSEQFF.

The chain employs TRBV5-4 and TRBJ2-1; 8 bases map to TRBD2. The CDR3 is made up of 16 amino acids. The germline gives CDR1 SGHNT, CDR2 YYREEE (reference sequence). V shed 4 bases, J shed 7 bases, and the junction held 13 bases outside the gene matches. In DNA, the CDR3 is TGTGCCAGCAGCCGCAAGCTAGCGGGCCCTCGTAATGAGCAGTTCTTC. Amino acid sequence: CASSRKLAGPRNEQFF.

This clone has a single count. The CDR3 sequence: CAWSEVRVNTEAFF. The DNA of the CDR3 is TGTGCCTGGAGCGAAGTCAGGGTCAACACTGAAGCTTTCTTT. The gene calls are TRBV30 and TRBJ1-1; weak D call: TRBD1 (5 bases). The CDR3 is 14 residues long. V lost 3 bases, J lost 2 bases, and 13 bases lay in between. The germline V gene encodes CDR1 GTSNPN and CDR2 SVGIG (reference sequence).

This CDR3 is CASSQASETSSAQYF. CDR3 DNA: TGCGCCAGCAGCCAAGCCTCGGAGACCAGCTCGGCCCAGTACTTC. This chain joins TRBV4-1 and TRBJ2-5; D unclear. The CDR3 has 15 residues. CDR1 and CDR2 (germline): MGHRA, YSYEKL. Trimming took off 1 base at V and 9 bases at J, with 18 bases between the two ends.